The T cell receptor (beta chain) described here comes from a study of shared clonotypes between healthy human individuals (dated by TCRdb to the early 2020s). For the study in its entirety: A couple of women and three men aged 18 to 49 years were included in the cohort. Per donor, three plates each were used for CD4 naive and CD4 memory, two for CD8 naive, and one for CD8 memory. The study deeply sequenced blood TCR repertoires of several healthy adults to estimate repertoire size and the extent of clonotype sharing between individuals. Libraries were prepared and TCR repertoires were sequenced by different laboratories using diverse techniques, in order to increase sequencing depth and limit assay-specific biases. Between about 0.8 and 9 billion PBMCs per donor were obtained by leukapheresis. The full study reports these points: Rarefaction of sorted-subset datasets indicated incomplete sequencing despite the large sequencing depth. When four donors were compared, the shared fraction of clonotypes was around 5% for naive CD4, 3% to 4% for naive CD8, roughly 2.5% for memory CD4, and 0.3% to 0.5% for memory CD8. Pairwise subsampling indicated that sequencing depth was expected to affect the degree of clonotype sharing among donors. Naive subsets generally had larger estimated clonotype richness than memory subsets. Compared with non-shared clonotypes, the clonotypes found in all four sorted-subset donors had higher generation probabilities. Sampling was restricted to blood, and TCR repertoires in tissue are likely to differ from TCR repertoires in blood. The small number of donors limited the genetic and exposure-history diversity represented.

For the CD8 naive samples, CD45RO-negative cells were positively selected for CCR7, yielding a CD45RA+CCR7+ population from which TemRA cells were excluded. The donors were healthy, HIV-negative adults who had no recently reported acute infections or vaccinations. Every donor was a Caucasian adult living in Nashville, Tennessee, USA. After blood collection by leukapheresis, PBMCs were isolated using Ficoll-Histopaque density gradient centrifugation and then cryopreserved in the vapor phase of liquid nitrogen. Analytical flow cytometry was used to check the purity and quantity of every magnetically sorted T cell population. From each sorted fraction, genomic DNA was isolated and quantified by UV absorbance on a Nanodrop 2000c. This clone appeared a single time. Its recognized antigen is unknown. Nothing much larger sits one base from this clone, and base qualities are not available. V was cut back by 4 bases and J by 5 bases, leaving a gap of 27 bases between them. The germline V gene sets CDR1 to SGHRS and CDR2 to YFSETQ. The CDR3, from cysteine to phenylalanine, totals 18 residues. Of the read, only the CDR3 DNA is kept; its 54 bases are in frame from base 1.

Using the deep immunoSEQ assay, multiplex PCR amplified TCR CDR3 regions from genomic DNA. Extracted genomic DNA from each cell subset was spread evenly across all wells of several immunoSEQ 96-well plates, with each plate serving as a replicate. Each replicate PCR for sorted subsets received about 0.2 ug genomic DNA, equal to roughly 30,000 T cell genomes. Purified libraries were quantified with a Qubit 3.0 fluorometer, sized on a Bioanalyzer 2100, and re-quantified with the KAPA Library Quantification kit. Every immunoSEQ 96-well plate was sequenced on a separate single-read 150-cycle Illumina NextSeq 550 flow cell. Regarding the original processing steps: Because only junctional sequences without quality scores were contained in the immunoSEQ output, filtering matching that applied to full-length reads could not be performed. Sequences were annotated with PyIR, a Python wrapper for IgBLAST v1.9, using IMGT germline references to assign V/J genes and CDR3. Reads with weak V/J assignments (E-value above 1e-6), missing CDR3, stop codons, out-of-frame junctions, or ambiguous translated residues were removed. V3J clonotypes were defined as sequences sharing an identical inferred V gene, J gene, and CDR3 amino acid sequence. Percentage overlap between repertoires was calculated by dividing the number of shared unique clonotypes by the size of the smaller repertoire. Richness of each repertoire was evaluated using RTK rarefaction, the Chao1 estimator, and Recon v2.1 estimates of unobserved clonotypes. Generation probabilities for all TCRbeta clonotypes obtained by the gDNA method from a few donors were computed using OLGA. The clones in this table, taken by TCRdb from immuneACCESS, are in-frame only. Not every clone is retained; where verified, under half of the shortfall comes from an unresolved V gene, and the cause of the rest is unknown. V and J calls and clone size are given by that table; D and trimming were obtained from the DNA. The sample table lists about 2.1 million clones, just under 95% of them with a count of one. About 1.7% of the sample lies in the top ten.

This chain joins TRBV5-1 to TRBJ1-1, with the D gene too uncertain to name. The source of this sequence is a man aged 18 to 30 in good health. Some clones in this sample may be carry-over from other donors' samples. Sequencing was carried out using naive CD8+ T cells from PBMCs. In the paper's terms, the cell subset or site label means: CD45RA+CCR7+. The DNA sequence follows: TGCGCCAGCAGCCCCCCCGGTGTGGGGTATGAAGTGCGGACTGAAGCTTTCTTT. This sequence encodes CASSPPGVGYEVRTEAFF.